This TCR beta chain is from a study of blood T cell repertoires in COVID-19. Across the whole study: Sources were T cells, B-cell-depleted T cells, or PBMCs; the material itself was cDNA or gDNA.

Original processing notes: Researchers report that nucleated cell counts were estimated from reference gene primer amplification. Only in-frame clones appear in the TCRdb table, and some are missing; sequencing was by immunoSEQ multiplex PCR. The V and J calls and clone size come from that table; D and trimming were worked out from the DNA. The sample yields roughly 68,000 clones, around 90% seen once. The V gene lost 8 bases and the J gene lost 2 bases, with 9 bases spanning the gap. Germline V gene sequence: CDR1 SGHAT, CDR2 FQNNGV. CDR3 length equals 12 residues. Everyone who took part was roughly 18 to 89 years old, and they came from 24 US areas. Participants' reported clinical history set cohort assignment.

This sequence originates from a woman in her forties who had recovered from COVID-19. This rearrangement joins TRBV11-2 to TRBJ1-2, with no clear D. The sample taken for sequencing was PBMCs or T cells enriched from blood (not recorded which). DNA for the CDR3: TGTGCCAGCGGAGAGGGAAACTATGGCTACACCTTC. It translates to CASGEGNYGYTF.